This record looks at one T cell receptor beta chain sequence and its context. Its antigen is not identified. Samples were taken several times over chemoradiotherapy. The sample comes from a study of chemoradiotherapy in HPV16-positive cancers. V was clipped by 4 bases and J by 6 bases, with 19 bases between them. Per the germline V gene, CDR1 is SGDLS and CDR2 is YYNGEE. The CDR3 contains 16 residues. Broader study findings: The functional HPV-specific definition rests on just a couple of HPV16-positive patients. Better recurrence-free survival went with HPV-responsive T-cell expansion in HPV16-positive patients. Candidate HPV-specific clones and E7-related TCR motifs grew in tumor during treatment.

The table came from immunoSEQ multiplex PCR; TCRdb's copy has only in-frame clones and leaves some out. The repertoire consists of over 600 clones, with 85% occurring once and the leading ten covering 4% to 5%. This sequence was found in a human donor with HPV-associated anogenital cancer. The V gene is TRBV9, the J gene TRBJ1-4; D possibly corresponds to TRBD1 (5 bases). Sequencing was performed on tumor tissue, taken from a patient who underwent chemoradiotherapy. CDR3 loop: CASSNSVGSGDEKLFF. CDR3 coding DNA: TGTGCCAGCAGCAATTCGGTCGGGTCGGGGGATGAAAAACTGTTTTTT.